Listed below are T cell receptor beta chains from one sample, sequenced in a study of T cell repertoires in cytomegalovirus infection. TCRdb reprocessed the reads via MiXCR and lists one record per CDR3 protein. Of 290,000 or so distinct CDR3 sequences in the sample, roughly a tenth are singletons; the top ten hold approximately 2.3%. Sequenced input: PBMCs. The receptors come from a human donor in good health (CMV status not recorded). Some clones in this sample may be carry-over from other donors' samples. Each CDR3 is given with its conserved first and last residue. A D gene is named only where the DNA matches it firmly. The size of a clone is reported for some rows only, either as once, few or many, or as a class for expanded clones.

>TRBJ2-3|.|.|TRBV5-6
TGTGCCAGCAGCGCTCCCATGGAGAACACAGATACGCAGTATTTT
CASSAPMENTDTQYF
>TRBJ2-5|many|TRBD2|TRBV7-3
TGTGCCAGCAGTTCTAGCGGGGTGGCCCGGGAGACCCAGTACTTC
CASSSSGVARETQYF
>TRBJ1-1|many|.|TRBV28
TGTGCCAGCATTAGGGACTTGAACACTGAAGCTTTCTTT
CASIRDLNTEAFF
>TRBJ2-2|many|.|TRBV7-6
TGTGCCAGCAGCTTAAGTGTGTTTAGGAACACCGGGGAGCTGTTTTTT
CASSLSVFRNTGELFF
>TRBJ1-1|many|.|TRBV29-1
TGCAGCGTAGAATCCCACACTGAAGCTTTCTTT
CSVESHTEAFF
>TRBJ2-4|many|TRBD1|TRBV4-1
TGCGCCAGCAGCCCTGGGACAGGGGGCAACATTCAGTACTTC
CASSPGTGGNIQYF
>TRBJ2-5|many|.|TRBV7-2
TGTGCCAGCAGCTTAGGGGGGGCACATCAAGAGACCCAGTACTTC
CASSLGGAHQETQYF
>TRBJ1-1|.|TRBD1|TRBV6-4
TGTGCCAGCTGCCAGGGGGATTTGAACACTGAAGCTTTCTTT
CASCQGDLNTEAFF
>TRBJ1-2|.|TRBD1|TRBV4-2
TGTGCCAGCAGCCAAGATCAGACAGGGTCAAATGGCTACACCTTC
CASSQDQTGSNGYTF
>TRBJ1-5|.|.|TRBV28
TGTGTCAGCAGTTTCGCCAGCCCCAATCAGCCCCAGCATTTT
CVSSFASPNQPQHF
>TRBJ1-5|many|.|TRBV20-1
TGCAGTGCTGGCAGGGACCAGCCCCAGCATTTT
CSAGRDQPQHF
>TRBJ2-1|many|TRBD1|TRBV4-1
TGCGCCAGCAGCCAACGGACAGGGATTTACAATGAGCAGTTCTTC
CASSQRTGIYNEQFF
>TRBJ1-5|many|.|TRBV6-5
TGTGCCAGCGGTGATCAGCCCCAGCATTTT
CASGDQPQHF
>TRBJ2-2|many|.|TRBV20-1
TGCAGTGCTAGCGGATCTTTTACGGGGGTTTCCGGGGAGCTGTTTTTT
CSASGSFTGVSGELFF
>TRBJ1-1|many|.|TRBV12-3/TRBV12-4
TGTGCCAGCAGTTTAGGGGCGAACACTGAAGCTTTCTTT
CASSLGANTEAFF
>TRBJ1-2|many|TRBD1|TRBV20-1
TGCAGTGCTAGTGACAGGGCGGGGAGGGATGGCTACACCTTC
CSASDRAGRDGYTF
>TRBJ2-3|few|.|TRBV20-1
TGCAGTGCTGGAGGCCCCAAGGCAGATACGCAGTATTTT
CSAGGPKADTQYF
>TRBJ1-4|many|.|TRBV7-8
TGTGCCAGCAGCTTTGGTTATAATAATGAAAAACTGTTTTTT
CASSFGYNNEKLFF
>TRBJ2-3|many|.|TRBV29-1
TGCAGCGTTGTAGCTCCTAGCACAGATACGCAGTATTTT
CSVVAPSTDTQYF
>TRBJ2-1|few|TRBD1|TRBV2
TGTGCCAGCAGTGACCCCCGAGGGGGCGATTACAATGAGCAGTTCTTC
CASSDPRGGDYNEQFF
>TRBJ2-3|.|TRBD2|TRBV12-3/TRBV12-4
TGTGCCAGCAGTTCATACACTAGCGGGGGCTCAGATACGCAGTATTTT
CASSSYTSGGSDTQYF
>TRBJ1-1|few|.|TRBV29-1
TGCAGCGTTGGGGGGGCGGGAAGCACTGAAGCTTTCTTT
CSVGGAGSTEAFF
>TRBJ2-5|many|.|TRBV7-9
TGTGCCAGCAGCTCGGGGACCGGCCCTGAAGAGACCCAGTACTTC
CASSSGTGPEETQYF
>TRBJ2-2|many|TRBD2|TRBV5-6
TGTGCCAGCAGCTTGAGGACTAGCGGGAACACCGGGGAGCTGTTTTTT
CASSLRTSGNTGELFF
>TRBJ2-3|few|.|TRBV29-1
TGCAGCGCCTGGGATCGTTTTAGCACAGATACGCAGTATTTT
CSAWDRFSTDTQYF
>TRBJ2-2|many|.|TRBV14
TGTGCCAGCAGCCAAGAGGTTAACACCGGGGAGCTGTTTTTT
CASSQEVNTGELFF
>TRBJ1-3|many|TRBD1|TRBV28
TGTGCCAGCTTTCCAACCAACGGACAGGGTGCCGGAAACACCATATATTTT
CASFPTNGQGAGNTIYF
>TRBJ1-6|few|TRBD1|TRBV18
TGTGCCAGCTCACCCCAGGGGGCCGGTTCACCCCTCCACTTT
CASSPQGAGSPLHF
>TRBJ2-5|many|.|TRBV5-1
TGCGCCAGCAGCCCGGGACAAACCGAAGAGACCCAGTACTTC
CASSPGQTEETQYF
>TRBJ1-2|many|.|TRBV20-1
TGCAGTGCCCTGGGCGGGTATGGCTACACCTTC
CSALGGYGYTF
>TRBJ2-1|many|TRBD2|TRBV7-8
TGTGCCAGCAGCTTAGTAACTAGCGGGGGGAATTACAATGAGCAGTTCTTC
CASSLVTSGGNYNEQFF
>TRBJ2-3|many|.|TRBV12-3/TRBV12-4
TGTGCCAGCAGCAAAGGCCTCTCAGCAGATACGCAGTATTTT
CASSKGLSADTQYF
>TRBJ2-5|many|.|TRBV14
TGTGCCAGCAGCCAAGAAAATAGGGGTCTGTACCAAGAGACCCAGTACTTC
CASSQENRGLYQETQYF
>TRBJ2-5|many|.|TRBV2
TGTGCCAGCAGTAGTCCAAGGGCCCAAGAGACCCAGTACTTC
CASSSPRAQETQYF
>TRBJ2-2|many|.|TRBV20-1
TGCAGTGCGAGCGAACACACGGGGGAAGTCACCGGGGAGCTGTTTTTT
CSASEHTGEVTGELFF
>TRBJ1-6|.|.|TRBV13
TGTGCCAGCAGCTTAGGCCTTTCACCCCTCCACTTT
CASSLGLSPLHF
>TRBJ2-1|many|.|TRBV7-2
TGTGCCAGCAGCTACCGACAGGCTATCCCCCATGAGCAGTTCTTC
CASSYRQAIPHEQFF
>TRBJ1-2|many|TRBD1|TRBV19
TGTGCCAGTAGTTTTCGGACAGGCTATGGCTACACCTTC
CASSFRTGYGYTF
>TRBJ2-2|.|TRBD2|TRBV5-4
TGTGCCAGCAGCTTTGCTAGCGGGGGCCTCACCGGGGAGCTGTTTTTT
CASSFASGGLTGELFF
>TRBJ2-2|.|.|TRBV24-1
TGTGCCACCAGTGATTCCCGGAGGGCGGGCACCGGGGAGCTGTTTTTT
CATSDSRRAGTGELFF
>TRBJ1-2|few|.|TRBV20-1
TGCAGTGCTAGAGGGGCCTTTAACTATGGCTACACCTTC
CSARGAFNYGYTF
>TRBJ1-1|many|.|TRBV10-2
TGCGCCAGCAGTGTATCAGGGAACACTGAAGCTTTCTTT
CASSVSGNTEAFF
>TRBJ2-2|many|.|TRBV6-2/TRBV6-3
TGTGCCAGCAGTTACTCGGGGACTCGGAGCACCGGGGAGCTGTTTTTT
CASSYSGTRSTGELFF
>TRBJ1-4|many|.|TRBV18
TGTGCCAGCTCACCGAAACAGGATAATGAAAAACTGTTTTTT
CASSPKQDNEKLFF
>TRBJ2-5|.|TRBD2|TRBV19
TGTGCCAGTAGTATTCGGGACTACGGGACCCAGTACTTC
CASSIRDYGTQYF
>TRBJ2-5|many|TRBD2|TRBV12-3/TRBV12-4
TGTGCCAGCAGTCCGGGAGGATTCCAAGAGACCCAGTACTTC
CASSPGGFQETQYF
>TRBJ2-1|many|.|TRBV11-2
TGTGCCAGCAGCTCCCGACAGTCCTACAATGAGCAGTTCTTC
CASSSRQSYNEQFF
>TRBJ1-6|many|.|TRBV6-5
TGTGCCAGCAGTTACTCGAGACATAGCTCCTATAATTCACCCCTCCACTTT
CASSYSRHSSYNSPLHF
>TRBJ2-1|few|.|TRBV7-6
TGTGCCAGCAGCTCCCCACGGGGAAAATTCAATGAGCAGTTCTTC
CASSSPRGKFNEQFF
>TRBJ1-4|many|.|TRBV29-1
TGCAGCGCGGGGCAGTCTAATGAAAAACTGTTTTTT
CSAGQSNEKLFF
>TRBJ1-5|few|.|TRBV19
TGTGCCAGTACGAACGTTGACAGGATCCAGCGCCTAGGGAATCAGCCCCAGCATTTT
CASTNVDRIQRLGNQPQHF
>TRBJ2-7|many|.|TRBV7-6
TGTGCCAGCAGCTTAGAGGGACAAACCTACGAGCAGTACTTC
CASSLEGQTYEQYF
>TRBJ2-3|many|TRBD2|TRBV28
TGTGCCAGCAACTCGCTAGCGGGGGGGGGGGATACGCAGTATTTT
CASNSLAGGGDTQYF
>TRBJ2-5|many|TRBD2|TRBV20-1
TGCAGTGCTAGTAGGACTAGCGTTGGAGAGACCCAGTACTTC
CSASRTSVGETQYF
>TRBJ1-2|few|TRBD1|TRBV18
TGTGCCAGCTCACCACTTATCCGGGACAGGATCAACTATGGCTACACCTTC
CASSPLIRDRINYGYTF